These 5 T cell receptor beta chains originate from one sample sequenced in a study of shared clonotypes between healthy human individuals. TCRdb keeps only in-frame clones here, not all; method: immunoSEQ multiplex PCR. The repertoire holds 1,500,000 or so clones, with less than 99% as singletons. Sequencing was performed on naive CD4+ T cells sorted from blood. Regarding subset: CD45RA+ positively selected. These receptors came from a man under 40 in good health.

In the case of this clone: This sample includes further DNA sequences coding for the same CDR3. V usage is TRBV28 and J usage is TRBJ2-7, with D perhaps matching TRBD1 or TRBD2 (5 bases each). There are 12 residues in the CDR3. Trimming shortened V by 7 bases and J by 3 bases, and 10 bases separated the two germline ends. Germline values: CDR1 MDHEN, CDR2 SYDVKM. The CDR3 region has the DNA TGTGCCAGCACCTCGGGGCGCTACGAGCAGTACTTC. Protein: CASTSGRYEQYF.

CDR3 loop: CASSSRVWNNEQFF. The CDR3 DNA sequence: TGTGCCAGCAGTTCCAGGGTATGGAACAATGAGCAGTTCTTC. The chain couples TRBV27 to TRBJ2-1, with D tentatively TRBD1 (5 bases). Germline CDR1 and CDR2: MNHEY and SMNVEV (reference sequence). V lost 4 bases and J lost 5, with 12 bases in between. This CDR3 contains 14 residues.

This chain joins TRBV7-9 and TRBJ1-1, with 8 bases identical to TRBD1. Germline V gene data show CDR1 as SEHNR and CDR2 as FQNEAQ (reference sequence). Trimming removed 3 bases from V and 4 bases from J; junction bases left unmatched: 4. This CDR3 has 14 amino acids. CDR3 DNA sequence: TGTGCCAGCAGCTTCAGGGGGCGCGTCACTGAAGCTTTCTTT. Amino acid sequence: CASSFRGRVTEAFF.

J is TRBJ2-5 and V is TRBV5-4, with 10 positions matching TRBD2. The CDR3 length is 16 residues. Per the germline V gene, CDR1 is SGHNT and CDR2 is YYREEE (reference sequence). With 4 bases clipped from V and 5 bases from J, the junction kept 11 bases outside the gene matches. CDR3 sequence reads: CASSLSSGRAGETQYF. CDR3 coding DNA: TGTGCCAGCAGCCTCTCCAGCGGGAGGGCCGGGGAGACCCAGTACTTC.

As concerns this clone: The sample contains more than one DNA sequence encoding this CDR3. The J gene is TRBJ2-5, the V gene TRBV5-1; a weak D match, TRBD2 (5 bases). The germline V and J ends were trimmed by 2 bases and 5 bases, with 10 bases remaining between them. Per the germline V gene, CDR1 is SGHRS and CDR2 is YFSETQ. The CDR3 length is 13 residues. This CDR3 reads CASSLGSGETQYF. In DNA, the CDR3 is TGCGCCAGCAGCTTAGGGAGTGGGGAGACCCAGTACTTC.